This T cell receptor (beta chain) was identified during a study of T cell responses to AZD1222 COVID-19 vaccine. Using immunoSEQ multiplex PCR, the repertoire was profiled, and TCRdb retains in-frame clones only, with some absent. Of some 130,000 clones in the sample, around 90% were seen once. A few counts support this clone. Its specificity is not known. In germline, CDR1 is LGHNA, CDR2 YSLEER. The CDR3 consists of 17 residues. Notes on the study in general: Baseline seropositives among AZD1222 recipients totaled only 5 to 7. Unmutated variant regions are reportedly targeted by nearly half of spike-specific TCRs.

The clonotype comes from an adult in good health. Sequenced material: peripheral blood, taken on day 0 of AZD1222 vaccination. V is TRBV4-3 and J is TRBJ2-7; D may match TRBD1 or TRBD2 (6 bases each). Matching the DNA end better, TRBJ2-5 makes the J call doubtful. The CDR3 coding sequence is TGCGCCAGCAGCCAAGATCGTGTGGGGGGACATACTACGACCCAGTACTTC. Its protein is CASSQDRVGGHTTTQYF.